This is a list of T cell receptor beta chains from one sample in a study of early T cells in non-severe SARS-CoV-2 infection. TCRdb re-derived calls from the 5' RACE reads in MiXCR, one entry per CDR3 protein. The table has more than 85,000 distinct CDR3 sequences, approximately 12% seen once. The sample in question was whole blood, obtained at baseline. Receptors were obtained from an adult who was a healthcare worker with PCR-confirmed SARS-CoV-2 infection or an uninfected control (not recorded which). Each CDR3 is given with its conserved first and last residue. D genes are given only for firm matches. Clone size is stated in some rows and not others, as once, few, many or a class when expanded.

d_gene: TRBD1; v_gene: TRBV7-4; j_gene: TRBJ1-1; abundance: few; CDR3aa: CASSFAGQGQWDTEAFF; CDR3nt: TGTGCCAGCAGCTTTGCGGGACAGGGGCAGTGGGACACTGAAGCTTTCTTT
d_gene: NA; v_gene: TRBV20-1; j_gene: TRBJ1-1; abundance: NA; CDR3aa: CSARETEAFF; CDR3nt: TGCAGTGCTAGAGAAACTGAAGCTTTCTTT
d_gene: NA; v_gene: TRBV28; j_gene: TRBJ1-2; abundance: NA; CDR3aa: CASSSGTPYGYTF; CDR3nt: TGTGCCAGCAGTTCCGGGACCCCTTATGGCTACACCTTC
d_gene: NA; v_gene: TRBV19; j_gene: TRBJ1-5; abundance: few; CDR3aa: CASTPPRGYGYSNQPQHF; CDR3nt: TGTGCCAGTACCCCCCCCCGGGGATATGGATATAGCAATCAGCCCCAGCATTTT
d_gene: NA; v_gene: TRBV19; j_gene: TRBJ2-5; abundance: NA; CDR3aa: CASKGELETQYF; CDR3nt: TGTGCCAGTAAGGGCGAATTAGAGACCCAGTACTTC
d_gene: NA; v_gene: TRBV6-6; j_gene: TRBJ1-1; abundance: few; CDR3aa: CASSYSSEGAFF; CDR3nt: TGTGCCAGCAGTTACTCTTCGGAGGGTGCTTTCTTT
d_gene: TRBD1; v_gene: TRBV3-1; j_gene: TRBJ2-7; abundance: many; CDR3aa: CASSRRGGGEQYF; CDR3nt: TGTGCCAGCAGCCGTCGAGGGGGCGGCGAGCAGTACTTC
d_gene: TRBD2; v_gene: TRBV27; j_gene: TRBJ2-3; abundance: few; CDR3aa: CASSPLAGRGTDTQYF; CDR3nt: TGTGCCAGCAGTCCGTTAGCGGGAAGGGGCACAGATACGCAGTATTTT
d_gene: NA; v_gene: TRBV6-1; j_gene: TRBJ2-3; abundance: NA; CDR3aa: CASSVKRGKNTDTQYF; CDR3nt: TGTGCCAGCAGTGTTAAGAGGGGCAAAAACACAGATACGCAGTATTTT
d_gene: NA; v_gene: TRBV7-6; j_gene: TRBJ2-3; abundance: many; CDR3aa: CASSSPTSTDTQYF; CDR3nt: TGTGCCAGCAGCTCTCCGACTAGCACAGATACGCAGTATTTT
d_gene: NA; v_gene: TRBV3-1; j_gene: TRBJ2-5; abundance: few; CDR3aa: CASSLEGPQETQYF; CDR3nt: TGTGCCAGCAGCCTCGAGGGACCCCAAGAGACCCAGTACTTC
d_gene: NA; v_gene: TRBV7-3; j_gene: TRBJ2-7; abundance: many; CDR3aa: CASSYPGREQYF; CDR3nt: TGTGCCAGCAGTTATCCGGGGCGCGAGCAGTACTTC
d_gene: NA; v_gene: TRBV12-3/TRBV12-4; j_gene: TRBJ1-6; abundance: NA; CDR3aa: CASREDGSPLHF; CDR3nt: TGTGCCAGCAGGGAGGACGGGTCACCCCTCCACTTT
d_gene: NA; v_gene: TRBV3-1; j_gene: TRBJ2-3; abundance: few; CDR3aa: CASSQSGDTQYF; CDR3nt: TGTGCCAGCAGCCAGAGTGGAGATACGCAGTATTTT
d_gene: NA; v_gene: TRBV20-1; j_gene: TRBJ1-5; abundance: NA; CDR3aa: CSARTPGRQPQHF; CDR3nt: TGCAGTGCTAGGACCCCGGGTCGGCAGCCCCAGCATTTT
d_gene: NA; v_gene: TRBV4-1; j_gene: TRBJ1-2; abundance: few; CDR3aa: CASSQAPGIRNYGYTF; CDR3nt: TGCGCCAGCAGCCAAGCTCCAGGGATCCGGAACTATGGCTACACCTTC
d_gene: TRBD2; v_gene: TRBV20-1; j_gene: TRBJ2-1; abundance: many; CDR3aa: CSAAPLGAGGPVIYNEQFF; CDR3nt: TGCAGTGCAGCTCCCCTAGGGGCGGGGGGGCCAGTTATCTACAATGAGCAGTTCTTC
d_gene: NA; v_gene: TRBV7-3; j_gene: TRBJ1-1; abundance: few; CDR3aa: CASSPRAGGTTTEAFF; CDR3nt: TGTGCCAGCAGCCCGCGGGCAGGAGGCACGACCACTGAAGCTTTCTTT
d_gene: NA; v_gene: TRBV5-4; j_gene: TRBJ2-1; abundance: many; CDR3aa: CASSLQSSYNEQFF; CDR3nt: TGTGCCAGCAGCTTGCAGAGCTCCTACAATGAGCAGTTCTTC
d_gene: NA; v_gene: TRBV6-1; j_gene: TRBJ1-1; abundance: many; CDR3aa: CASSANRGSAGTEAFF; CDR3nt: TGTGCCAGCAGTGCTAATCGGGGCTCCGCGGGCACTGAAGCTTTCTTT
d_gene: NA; v_gene: TRBV7-9; j_gene: TRBJ1-4; abundance: NA; CDR3aa: CASSAFGVATNEKLFF; CDR3nt: TGTGCCAGCAGCGCGTTCGGCGTCGCAACTAATGAAAAACTGTTTTTT
d_gene: NA; v_gene: TRBV2; j_gene: TRBJ2-7; abundance: NA; CDR3aa: CASSDSGRGLVPSYEQYF; CDR3nt: TGTGCCAGCAGTGATTCGGGGAGAGGGCTGGTCCCGTCCTACGAGCAGTACTTC
d_gene: TRBD2; v_gene: TRBV5-1; j_gene: TRBJ2-2; abundance: few; CDR3aa: CASSFIAGSTSGELFF; CDR3nt: TGCGCCAGCAGCTTCATAGCGGGCTCCACCTCGGGGGAGCTGTTTTTT